The rows below give T cell receptor beta chains drawn from one sample of a study of CD8+ T cells in alopecia areata. Clones were sequenced by immunoSEQ multiplex PCR, and TCRdb holds only the in-frame ones, with some missing. The data contain 120,000 to 150,000 clones, 62% of them seen just once; the ten biggest clones take up 35% to 45%. The sequenced sample was CD8+ T cells sorted from blood. These receptors were obtained from a human donor in good health. The CDR3 runs from the conserved cysteine through the conserved F or W.

V gene: TRBV2
J gene: TRBJ2-1
CDR3 protein: CAGAGSSYNEQFF

V gene: TRBV29-1
J gene: TRBJ1-1
CDR3 protein: CSVLNTEAFF

V gene: TRBV7-9
J gene: TRBJ2-4
CDR3 protein: CASSHTSSNIQYF

V gene: TRBV7-2
J gene: TRBJ2-1
CDR3 protein: CASSPWLGYNEQFF

V gene: TRBV12-5
J gene: TRBJ2-1
CDR3 protein: CASGLGQAADEQFF

V gene: TRBV10-3
J gene: TRBJ2-5
CDR3 protein: CAISEDYGSSETQYF

V gene: TRBV5-1
J gene: TRBJ2-7
CDR3 protein: CASSPPRVGGYEQYF

V gene: TRBV28
J gene: TRBJ2-3
CDR3 protein: CASSNIDTQYF

V gene: TRBV7-9
J gene: TRBJ2-1
CDR3 protein: CASSTPGAGHNEQFF

V gene: TRBV5-4
J gene: TRBJ2-7
CDR3 protein: CASSTPDRGYEQYF